A selection of T cell receptor beta chains follows, all from one sample in a study of blood T cell repertoires in COVID-19. Repertoires were generated with immunoSEQ multiplex PCR, while TCRdb's copy carries only in-frame clones and drops some. The sample has approximately 290,000 clones, roughly 90% seen once. Sequenced material: peripheral blood. These receptors originate from a woman aged 25-40 years with COVID-19, enrolled during active disease. CDR3s include the opening cysteine and the closing phenylalanine or tryptophan. A D gene is named only where the DNA matches it firmly. Clone size appears in some rows only: once, few, many, or a class for an expanded clone.

d_gene: .
j_gene: TRBJ1-2
abundance: .
v_gene: TRBV9
CDR3aa: CASTPRSHGYTF
CDR3nt: TGTGCCAGCACCCCTCGTAGTCATGGCTACACCTTC

d_gene: .
j_gene: TRBJ2-2
abundance: .
v_gene: TRBV12-5
CDR3aa: CASGLAGTGELFF
CDR3nt: TGTGCTAGTGGTTTGGCCGGGACCGGGGAGCTGTTTTTT

d_gene: .
j_gene: TRBJ1-5
abundance: .
v_gene: TRBV12-3/TRBV12-4
CDR3aa: CASSLFGWQPQHF
CDR3nt: TGTGCCAGCAGTTTATTCGGGTGGCAGCCCCAGCATTTT

d_gene: .
j_gene: TRBJ1-1
abundance: .
v_gene: TRBV28
CDR3aa: CASSFNRPLEAFF
CDR3nt: TGTGCCAGCAGTTTTAACAGGCCGCTTGAAGCTTTCTTT

d_gene: .
j_gene: TRBJ1-1
abundance: .
v_gene: TRBV7-9
CDR3aa: CASSPHQGVTEAFF
CDR3nt: TGTGCCAGCAGCCCTCACCAAGGGGTCACTGAAGCTTTCTTT

d_gene: .
j_gene: TRBJ2-5
abundance: .
v_gene: TRBV4-1
CDR3aa: CASSQGTSPRGTQYF
CDR3nt: TGCGCCAGCAGCCAAGGAACTAGCCCCCGGGGGACCCAGTACTTC

d_gene: TRBD1
j_gene: TRBJ2-2
abundance: .
v_gene: TRBV7-9
CDR3aa: CASSPRTGKGNTGELFF
CDR3nt: TGTGCCAGCAGCCCACGGACAGGGAAGGGCAACACCGGGGAGCTGTTTTTT

d_gene: .
j_gene: TRBJ1-1
abundance: .
v_gene: TRBV6-5
CDR3aa: CASSPPGVTEAFF
CDR3nt: TGTGCCAGCAGTCCCCCCGGGGTGACTGAAGCTTTCTTT

d_gene: TRBD1
j_gene: TRBJ1-1
abundance: .
v_gene: TRBV28
CDR3aa: CASSFPDRVAFF
CDR3nt: TGTGCCAGCAGTTTCCCCGACAGGGTTGCTTTCTTT

d_gene: .
j_gene: TRBJ1-5
abundance: .
v_gene: TRBV18
CDR3aa: CASSPLRTDSNQPQHF
CDR3nt: TGTGCCAGCTCACCCTTAAGGACAGATAGCAATCAGCCCCAGCATTTT

d_gene: .
j_gene: TRBJ2-7
abundance: .
v_gene: TRBV19
CDR3aa: CASSYSTGTHEQYF
CDR3nt: TGTGCCAGTAGCTACTCTACAGGGACCCACGAGCAGTACTTC

d_gene: .
j_gene: TRBJ2-5
abundance: few
v_gene: TRBV4-1
CDR3aa: CASRPTGFGETQYF
CDR3nt: TGCGCCAGCAGGCCTACAGGGTTCGGCGAGACCCAGTACTTC

d_gene: TRBD1
j_gene: TRBJ1-1
abundance: .
v_gene: TRBV29-1
CDR3aa: CSAIQGANTEAFF
CDR3nt: TGCAGCGCCATACAGGGGGCGAACACTGAAGCTTTCTTT

d_gene: TRBD1
j_gene: TRBJ1-2
abundance: .
v_gene: TRBV19
CDR3aa: CASSSHSRGHLYGYTF
CDR3nt: TGTGCCAGTAGTTCTCACTCCAGGGGGCATCTCTATGGCTACACCTTC

d_gene: .
j_gene: TRBJ2-2
abundance: .
v_gene: TRBV18
CDR3aa: CASSKAGGELFF
CDR3nt: TGTGCCAGCTCAAAAGCAGGCGGGGAGCTGTTTTTT

d_gene: .
j_gene: TRBJ1-5
abundance: once
v_gene: TRBV4-1
CDR3aa: CASRPTGNNQPQHF
CDR3nt: TGCGCCAGCAGACCCACGGGGAACAATCAGCCCCAGCATTTT

d_gene: TRBD2
j_gene: TRBJ2-7
abundance: .
v_gene: TRBV10-3
CDR3aa: CAITGLADYEQYF
CDR3nt: TGTGCCATCACAGGACTAGCGGACTACGAGCAGTACTTC

d_gene: TRBD1
j_gene: TRBJ2-7
abundance: .
v_gene: TRBV5-6
CDR3aa: CASRKTNRDRGFYEQYF
CDR3nt: TGTGCCAGCAGAAAAACCAACCGGGACAGGGGGTTCTACGAGCAGTACTTC

d_gene: TRBD1
j_gene: TRBJ1-5
abundance: .
v_gene: TRBV28
CDR3aa: CASRLQGASQPQHF
CDR3nt: TGTGCCAGCAGGCTACAGGGGGCAAGCCAGCCCCAGCATTTT

d_gene: .
j_gene: TRBJ1-2
abundance: .
v_gene: TRBV19
CDR3aa: CASSPGTNYGYTF
CDR3nt: TGTGCCAGTAGTCCCGGGACAAACTATGGCTACACCTTC

d_gene: TRBD1
j_gene: TRBJ2-7
abundance: .
v_gene: TRBV2
CDR3aa: CASSELGFGTGPGEQYF
CDR3nt: TGTGCCAGCAGTGAATTGGGTTTTGGGACAGGGCCTGGCGAGCAGTACTTC

d_gene: TRBD2
j_gene: TRBJ2-1
abundance: few
v_gene: TRBV27
CDR3aa: CASSLKSRTSLYNEQFF
CDR3nt: TGTGCCAGCAGTTTAAAGTCCCGGACTAGTCTCTACAATGAGCAGTTCTTC